This T cell receptor (beta chain) was sequenced in a study of T cells in Graves' hyperthyroidism and ophthalmopathy. Overall study context: Blood from the periphery was taken at initial diagnosis, before any treatment.

Details on this clonotype: Antigen unknown.

Findings and caveats of the study: Stable hyperthyroidism and ophthalmopathy were separated using 13 V-J signatures. Onset of ophthalmopathy came a median around 6.2 months after the model predicted it.

V dropped 8 bases and J dropped 6 bases, with 20 bases sitting between them. Germline assignment: CDR1 MNHNS and CDR2 SASEGT. The CDR3 is made up of 15 amino acids. RNA transcripts were the template for amplifying TCR beta CDR3 regions. The HTBI set primed first-round TCR CDR3 RT-PCR. TCRdb called the multiplex PCR reads again in MiXCR, with one record for every CDR3 protein. Here the sample spans 490,000 or so distinct CDR3 sequences, 16% being singletons. This chain joins TRBV6-1 and TRBJ2-1; D may be TRBD2 (5 bases). Sequenced material: blood. This clonotype was obtained from a woman aged 25-40 years with Graves' ophthalmopathy. The chain's CDR3 is CASSFSLGSGNEQFF. CDR3 nucleotide sequence: TGTGCCAGCTCTTTCTCCCTGGGAAGCGGCAATGAGCAGTTCTTC.